This TCR beta chain was captured by sequencing in a study of cytomegalovirus exposure and HLA in healthy donors. This CDR3 is built from 14 residues. Trimming shortened V by 8 bases and J by 5 bases, and 18 bases separated the two germline ends. Germline assignment: CDR1 MNHEY and CDR2 SMNVEV (reference sequence). With respect to this clone: Its antigen remains unidentified.

PCR was performed using 60 Vbeta and 13 Jbeta primers. Authors' processing steps: Counted up in a later analysis, unique TCR beta chains came to about 80 million, with around 10 million shared. Measured with immunoSEQ multiplex PCR; TCRdb has only the in-frame clones, and not every one. V and J calls plus clone size are reproduced from that table; the DNA served to infer D and trimming. This sample has over 100,000 clones; roughly three quarters occur once, and the top ten carry roughly 9.1%. Study-level results: Associated with HLA alleles at 0.05 false discovery rate in a later analysis were 15,000 to 20,000 TCR beta sequences. Reports showed the classifier diagnosing cytomegalovirus status with high specificity and sensitivity.

What was sequenced was PBMCs. The rearrangement uses TRBV27 and TRBJ1-1, with a possible D match to TRBD1 (6 bases). The receptor was derived from a male donor in good health and CMV-seropositive. Written as DNA, the CDR3 is TGTGCCAGCTCGCGGGGGGCGGTTTATACTGAAGCTTTCTTT. This encodes CASSRGAVYTEAFF.